This TCR beta chain was retrieved from a study of T cells in Graves' hyperthyroidism and ophthalmopathy. The ends lost 5 bases at V and 0 bases at J; junction bases unmatched: 12. This CDR3 region has 20 residues. Amplified TCR beta CDR3 regions derived from RNA transcripts. The TCR CDR3 was amplified in a first-round RT-PCR using the HTBI primer set. MiXCR, applied by TCRdb to the multiplex PCR reads, yields one record per CDR3 protein. The profile shows 600,000 to 800,000 distinct CDR3 sequences, roughly a third of them singletons. Over 18 months, lack of ophthalmopathy progression marked Graves' hyperthyroidism as stable. For the diagnoses, clinical symptoms, serum thyroxine and TRAb, thyroid ultrasound and orbital computed tomography were used.

Sequenced material: blood. The genes are TRBV12-3 or TRBV12-4 and TRBJ2-6, with TRBD1 identical over 11 bases. The source of this sequence is a woman in her forties with Graves' hyperthyroidism. CDR3 sequence reads: CASSPGTGGHGSSGANVLTF. CDR3 DNA: TGTGCCAGCAGTCCCGGGACAGGGGGTCATGGGTCCTCTGGGGCCAACGTCCTGACTTTC.